This entry lists 4 T cell receptor beta chains sequenced from one sample in a study of blood T cell repertoires in COVID-19 (dated by TCRdb to between 2020 and 2021). Preparation of the library involved the immunoSEQ multiplex PCR assay. In TCRdb, the immuneACCESS table is reduced to in-frame sequences with V and J assigned. These tables do not hold every clone; where another copy was compared, an unresolved V gene accounts for under half, and the others remain unexplained. A total of approximately 92,000 clones appear in this sample, around 85% of them only once. The ten largest clones represent around 16% of the sample. The source material was peripheral blood. The receptors derive from a woman in her fifties or sixties with COVID-19, enrolled during active disease.

This clone was counted once. The chain recombines TRBV5-1 with TRBJ2-7, with a possible D match to TRBD1 (6 bases). V was shortened by 2 bases and J by 5 bases, with 8 bases between the two germline ends. The length of the CDR3 is 12 residues. The germline V gene encodes CDR1 SGHRS and CDR2 YFSETQ. This CDR3 is CASSLQGHEQYF. The CDR3 DNA reads as TGCGCCAGCAGCTTACAGGGTCACGAGCAGTACTTC.

The rearrangement joins TRBV18 to TRBJ1-2, with 7 bases aligning to TRBD1. This CDR3 spans 14 amino acids. In germline, CDR1 is KGHSH, CDR2 LQKENI. Trimming removed 3 bases from V and 8 bases from J; junction bases left unmatched: 9. CDR3 in DNA: TGTGCCAGCTCACCGGGACAGCCCATATTGGGCTACACCTTC. Translating gives CASSPGQPILGYTF. The full variable domain, completed using reference TRBV18 and TRBJ1-2, is NAGVMQNPRHLVRRRGQEARLRCSPMKGHSHVYWYRQLPEEGLKFMVYLQKENIIDESGMPKERFSAEFPKEGPSILRIQQVVRGDSAAYFCASSPGQPILGYTFGSGTRLTVV.

This sequence joins TRBV10-1 and TRBJ1-6; 9 bases fit TRBD1. This CDR3 has 13 amino acids. Trimming removed 4 bases from V and 8 bases from J; junction bases left unmatched: 0. Germline V lookup: CDR1 WNHNN, CDR2 SYGVQD (reference sequence). CDR3 sequence reads: CASSGDRDSPLHF. Written as DNA, the CDR3 is TGCGCCAGCAGTGGGGACAGGGATTCACCCCTCCACTTT.

The rearrangement links TRBV28 to TRBJ2-7; TRBD1 matches at 7 bases. CDR1 MDHEN and CDR2 SYDVKM come from the germline V gene. The ends lost 4 bases at V and 0 bases at J; junction bases unmatched: 18. CDR3 size: 19 residues. The CDR3 DNA sequence: TGTGCCAGCAGTTGGGGAAGCTATACAGGGGTCCTAGACTCCTACGAGCAGTACTTC. As protein: CASSWGSYTGVLDSYEQYF. Using reference TRBV28 and TRBJ2-7 for the parts outside the CDR3, the full variable domain is DVKVTQSSRYLVKRTGEKVFLECVQDMDHENMFWYRQDPGLGLRLIYFSYDVKMKEKGDIPEGYSVSREKKERFSLILESASTNQTSMYLCASSWGSYTGVLDSYEQYFGPGTRLTVT.